Presented here are 9 T cell receptor beta chains from one specimen sequenced in a study of shared clonotypes between healthy human individuals. Sequencing was performed with immunoSEQ multiplex PCR; in TCRdb, only in-frame clones are kept and a portion is missing. The top ten hold roughly 1.1% of the sample, which has over a million clones, 96% seen once. The sample taken for sequencing was naive CD4+ T cells sorted from blood. Subset specified: CD45RA+ positively selected. The receptors were sampled from a young man in good health.

The chain employs TRBV6-1 and TRBJ2-1; D call uncertain. Trimming stripped 2 bases from V and 10 bases from J, with 12 bases between. The germline gives CDR1 MNHNS, CDR2 SASEGT. The CDR3 extends over 13 amino acids. CDR3 protein: CASSEHSIGEQFF. In DNA form, the CDR3 reads TGTGCCAGCAGTGAACACTCGATTGGGGAGCAGTTCTTC.

The CDR3 region has the DNA TGTGCCAGCTCCGACCGGACCGGGGATCAGCCCCAGCATTTT. It specifies CASSDRTGDQPQHF. The chain is built from TRBV6-6 and TRBJ1-5; D remains unclear. CDR3 length equals 14 residues. Trimming removed 8 bases at V and 5 bases at J, with 16 bases between. Germline lookup yields CDR1 MNHNY and CDR2 SVGAGI (reference sequence).

The chain combines TRBV5-4 with TRBJ2-5; 7 bases line up with TRBD2. The DNA matches TRBJ2-7 better at its end, which makes the J call doubtful. Germline CDR1 and CDR2: SGHNT and YYREEE (reference sequence). The CDR3 contains 15 residues. CDR3 sequence (DNA): TGTGCCAGCAGCCCGAGTACCAGCGGGACTTACGAGCAGTACTTC. It yields the protein CASSPSTSGTYEQYF.

This chain uses TRBV19 with TRBJ2-1, with 7 bases aligning to TRBD2. V was clipped by 5 bases and J by 5 bases; unmatched bases: 6. In germline, CDR1 is LNHDA, CDR2 SQIVND (reference sequence). CDR3 length: 14 residues. The CDR3 loop is CASSRTSGHNEQFF. In nucleotides, the CDR3 is TGTGCCAGTAGTCGGACTAGTGGACACAATGAGCAGTTCTTC.

With respect to this clone: This same CDR3 is encoded by further DNA sequences in the sample. The chain couples TRBV9 to TRBJ2-7; 7 nucleotides line up with TRBD1. Germline V gene lookup returns CDR1 SGDLS and CDR2 YYNGEE. The J segment lost 0 bases and the V segment lost 2 bases, leaving 2 bases of the junction unmatched. The CDR3 spans 14 residues. The CDR3 region is CASSVRDSSYEQYF. CDR3 sequence (DNA): TGTGCCAGCAGCGTCCGGGACAGCTCCTACGAGCAGTACTTC.

The CDR3: CASSLAVAPWASEQYF. The CDR3 nucleotides are TGTGCCAGCAGCTTAGCGGTGGCTCCCTGGGCATCCGAGCAGTACTTC. V and J are TRBV7-6 and TRBJ2-7; D remains ambiguous. CDR3 length equals 16 residues. CDR1 and CDR2 (germline): SGHVS, FNYEAQ. Deletions cut 0 bases from V and 6 bases from J, with 18 bases between.

The chain couples TRBV28 to TRBJ2-7; D may be TRBD2 (6 bases). V was pared by 7 bases and J by 6 bases, with 22 bases between. This CDR3 has 15 residues. Germline V gives CDR1 MDHEN, CDR2 SYDVKM. The CDR3 nucleotides read TGTGCCAGCATACCACTGACTAGATCTACCTCCGAGCAGTACTTC. Its translation is CASIPLTRSTSEQYF.

This rearrangement joins TRBV7-3 to TRBJ2-2; D is undetermined. Germline values: CDR1 SGHTA, CDR2 FQGTGA. This CDR3 spans 13 amino acids. V was trimmed by 4 bases and J by 4 bases, leaving 7 bases between them. CDR3 sequence: CASSYGVTGELFF. In DNA, the CDR3 is TGTGCCAGCAGCTATGGTGTCACCGGGGAGCTGTTTTTT.

This chain connects TRBV6-6 to TRBJ2-1; D unclear. Germline V gene sequence: CDR1 MNHNY, CDR2 SVGAGI (reference sequence). Trimming took off 0 bases at V and 10 bases at J, with 13 bases between the two ends. This CDR3 has 14 residues. The CDR3 spells CASSYSPTPREQFF. The DNA of the CDR3 is TGTGCCAGCAGTTACTCGCCGACCCCTCGGGAGCAGTTCTTC.